The 9 T cell receptor beta chains below come from one sample, sequenced in a study of T cells after yellow fever vaccination. Each CDR3 protein is one row after TCRdb ran MiXCR on the 5' RACE reads. Of approximately 580,000 distinct CDR3 sequences in the sample, roughly a sixth are singletons; the top ten hold roughly 17%. Source: PBMCs, taken 5 days after the first yellow fever vaccination. These receptors were collected from a man aged 18-30 years who received the YFV17D yellow fever vaccine.

The chain employs TRBV20-1 and TRBJ1-1, with D possibly TRBD1 on 5 matching bases. CDR3 length: 13 amino acids. V lost 5 bases, J lost 1 base, and 11 bases lay in between. Looked up from germline, CDR1 is DFQATT and CDR2 is SNEGSKA (reference sequence). DNA for the CDR3: TGCAGTGCTGGGGGGTGGGGGAACACTGAAGCTTTCTTT. It specifies CSAGGWGNTEAFF.

The chain combines TRBV7-9 with TRBJ2-7; 9 nucleotides align to TRBD1. This CDR3 has 16 residues. The V segment lost 4 bases and the J segment 3 bases; nucleotides outside the gene matches: 10. Per the germline V gene, CDR1 is SEHNR and CDR2 is FQNEAQ (reference sequence). The CDR3 region has the DNA TGTGCCAGCAGCTCGACTTCCGGGACAGGGATCTACGAGCAGTACGTC. Its protein product is CASSSTSGTGIYEQYV.

V is TRBV6-5 and J is TRBJ1-5; D unresolved. V lost 0 bases and J lost 6, with 9 bases in between. Germline V CDR1 and CDR2: MNHEY, SVGAGI. The CDR3 runs to 14 residues. CDR3: CASSYSPKGQPQHF. CDR3 DNA sequence: TGTGCCAGCAGTTACTCCCCCAAGGGTCAGCCCCAGCATTTT.

The chain uses TRBV3-1 and TRBJ2-7; D uncertain. The length of the CDR3 is 13 residues. The germline V and J ends were trimmed by 6 bases and 5 bases, with 14 bases remaining between them. CDR1 LGHDT and CDR2 YNNKEL come from the germline V gene (reference sequence). In nucleotides, the CDR3 is TGTGCCAGCAGAGATGTCCAGAGCAACGAGCAGTACTTC. It yields the protein CASRDVQSNEQYF.

J is TRBJ1-5 and V is TRBV20-1; D ambiguous. Germline V gene sequence: CDR1 DFQATT, CDR2 SNEGSKA (reference sequence). Trimming took off 6 bases at V and 0 bases at J, with 6 bases between the two ends. The CDR3 has 12 residues. The CDR3 is CSADDSNQPQHF. The CDR3 nucleotides are TGCAGTGCGGATGATAGCAATCAGCCCCAGCATTTT.

The V call is TRBV5-5, the J call TRBJ1-6; D is undetermined. V lost 0 bases and J lost 10, with 11 bases in between. This CDR3 has 14 residues. Germline V gene lookup returns CDR1 SGHKS and CDR2 YYEKEE (reference sequence). CDR3 DNA: TGTGCCAGCAGCTTGGCATGGGCCCGGTCACCCCTCCACTTT. It translates to CASSLAWARSPLHF.

V gene TRBV7-9 combines with J gene TRBJ2-5; the match to TRBD1 covers 9 bases. Germline-derived CDR1 and CDR2 are SEHNR and FQNEAQ (reference sequence). The V segment lost 0 bases and the J segment 5 bases; nucleotides outside the gene matches: 19. The CDR3 spans 20 residues. In DNA form, the CDR3 reads TGTGCCAGCAGCTTAGCATGGTTGTGGGGACAGGGCGAAGAATGGGAGACCCAGTACTTC. Protein product: CASSLAWLWGQGEEWETQYF.

The chain combines TRBV10-3 with TRBJ1-1; D remains unclear. Between the trimmed V and J ends, which lost 3 bases and 0 bases, there was a span of 5 bases. The CDR3 has 13 amino acids. Germline CDR1 is ENHRY and CDR2 is SYGVKD. The CDR3: CAISDNMNTEAFF. The CDR3 nucleotides read TGTGCCATCAGTGATAATATGAACACTGAAGCTTTCTTT.

The chain recombines TRBV7-2 with TRBJ1-1; D gene ambiguous. This CDR3 has 14 residues. Trimming took off 8 bases at V and 7 bases at J, with 20 bases between the two ends. The V gene's germline CDR1 is SGHTA and CDR2 FQGNSA. The CDR3 sequence: CASGRRGGRGEAFF. For the CDR3, the DNA is TGTGCCAGCGGCCGTCGGGGTGGCCGGGGTGAAGCTTTCTTT.